This entry describes one TCR beta chain. As processed by the authors: By means of reference gene primer amplification, nucleated cell counts were estimated. Assay used: immunoSEQ multiplex PCR; TCRdb lists only in-frame clones, some missing. V and J calls and clone size come straight from that table; D and trimming were deduced from the DNA. The sample shows 250,000 to 300,000 clones, roughly 90% of them seen only once. The sample originates from a study of blood T cell repertoires in COVID-19. Background on the study: Collection of acute and convalescent COVID-19 samples took place in the United States, Italy and Spain. The analysed material was cDNA or gDNA that came from T cells, B-cell-depleted T cells, or PBMCs.

The CDR3 has 15 amino acids. V lost 2 bases, J lost 2 bases, and 12 bases lay in between. CDR1 is SGHVS and CDR2 is FNYEAQ in the germline V gene. Two negative PCRs, clearance, or symptom resolution were required of recovered Cohort 3 donors. The TCR comes from a woman aged 55-70 years who had recovered from COVID-19. V gene TRBV7-6 combines with J gene TRBJ2-5; D is perhaps TRBD2 (5 bases). Sequencing used PBMCs or T cells enriched from blood (not recorded which). CDR3 in amino acids: CASSLTRVLQETQYF. CDR3 nucleotide sequence: TGTGCCAGCAGCTTAACTAGAGTCCTACAAGAGACCCAGTACTTC.